The 8 T cell receptor beta chains below were found in one sample sequenced in a study of blood T cell repertoires in COVID-19. TCRdb's table, derived via immunoSEQ multiplex PCR, lists solely in-frame clones and lacks some. The sample shows 190,000 or so clones, 87% of them seen only once. Sequencing was performed on peripheral blood. These receptors all come from a man in his 60s who had recovered from COVID-19.

The chain uses TRBV7-2 and TRBJ1-2; D gene ambiguous. In germline, CDR1 is SGHTA, CDR2 FQGNSA. The CDR3 totals 15 residues. V was trimmed by 3 bases and J by 6 bases, leaving 17 bases between them. The CDR3 loop is CASSLDPGATNGYTF. CDR3 in DNA: TGTGCCAGCAGCTTGGACCCGGGAGCCACGAATGGCTACACCTTC.

This clone has only one observation. The V and J genes are TRBV18 and TRBJ1-1, with D unresolved. The germline V gene encodes CDR1 KGHSH and CDR2 LQKENI. This CDR3 has 13 residues. Trimming left V 11 bases short and J 1 base short, with 14 bases between. The CDR3 bases are TGTGCCCCCTCGGCGGCTAAGAACACTGAAGCTTTCTTT. It encodes CAPSAAKNTEAFF. The variable domain in full, with the rest retrieved from reference TRBV18 and TRBJ1-1, is NAGVMQNPRHLVRRRGQEARLRCSPMKGHSHVYWYRQLPEEGLKFMVYLQKENIIDESGMPKERFSAEFPKEGPSILRIQQVVRGDSAAYFCAPSAAKNTEAFFGQGTRLTVV.

V gene TRBV27 combines with J gene TRBJ2-3; a possible D gene is TRBD2 (6 bases). CDR3 length: 16 residues. V lost 6 bases, J lost 5 bases, and 21 bases lay in between. The germline V gene encodes CDR1 MNHEY and CDR2 SMNVEV (reference sequence). CDR3 nucleotide sequence: TGTGCCAGCAGCCTCCTCGGAGGGGCGCAGGGAGATACGCAGTATTTT. Protein: CASSLLGGAQGDTQYF.

The chain carries TRBV19 and TRBJ2-1, with 9 bases identical to TRBD1. The CDR3 runs to 19 residues. Looked up from germline, CDR1 is LNHDA and CDR2 is SQIVND (reference sequence). V shed 3 bases, J shed 6 bases, and the junction held 18 bases outside the gene matches. CDR3 protein: CASSIWGLRRDRDFNEQFF. The CDR3 DNA reads TGTGCCAGTAGTATTTGGGGGCTCCGGCGGGACAGGGACTTCAATGAGCAGTTCTTC.

The chain carries TRBV18 and TRBJ2-3, with D maybe TRBD2 (6 bases). The germline V gene encodes CDR1 KGHSH and CDR2 LQKENI. Trimming stripped 6 bases from V and 4 bases from J, with 11 bases between. The CDR3 has 13 residues. CDR3 sequence reads: CASSPGEADTQYF. CDR3 in DNA: TGTGCCAGCTCTCCGGGGGAGGCAGATACGCAGTATTTT.

V and J are TRBV19 and TRBJ1-1; D gene unclear. Trimming shortened V by 4 bases and J by 5 bases, and 11 bases separated the two germline ends. CDR1 is LNHDA and CDR2 is SQIVND in the germline V gene (reference sequence). This CDR3 has 13 residues. CDR3 in amino acids: CASSSAGGTEAFF. The CDR3 DNA follows: TGTGCCAGTAGTAGTGCCGGCGGGACTGAAGCTTTCTTT.

CDR3 DNA sequence: TGTGCCAGCAGCCGGACTAGCGGGAGAGCTGATACGCAGTATTTT. It yields the protein CASSRTSGRADTQYF. This chain connects TRBV14 to TRBJ2-3; TRBD2 matches 13 bases. Germline values: CDR1 SGHDN, CDR2 FVKESK. This CDR3 spans 15 amino acids. The junction had 4 bases not matched to a gene; V was cut back by 4 bases and J by 6 bases.

The chain combines TRBV6-2 or TRBV6-3 with TRBJ2-3, with 10 bases that match TRBD2. This CDR3 contains 18 residues. Germline V gives CDR1 MNHEY, CDR2 SVGEGT. Trimming at V came to 0 bases and at J to 2 bases, leaving 8 bases not matched to a gene. The CDR3, as DNA: TGTGCCAGCAGTTACTCAAAGGCTAGCGGGGGAAACACAGATACGCAGTATTTT. Translation gives CASSYSKASGGNTDTQYF.